This T cell receptor (beta chain) was sequenced in a study of neurological immune-mediated disorders. Findings of the study overall: The study found no CDR3 amino acid sequences shared by expanded clones across subjects, suggesting private repertoires in all groups. The highest TCR clonal expansion occurred in HTLV-1-associated myelopathy; multiple sclerosis fell below healthy controls.

The CDR3 totals 13 residues. V lost 6 bases and J 11 bases, leaving 14 bases between the germline ends. Germline CDR1 is SGHTA and CDR2 is FQGNSA. Concerning this clonotype: The antigen is not known.

TCRdb reprocessed the 5' RACE reads via MiXCR and lists one record per CDR3 protein. The sample has about 21,000 distinct CDR3 sequences; about 16% are singletons. The receptor comes from a female donor with HTLV-1-associated myelopathy (HAM/TSP). The chain joins TRBV7-2 to TRBJ1-6; no reliable D call. The material sequenced was PBMCs. This CDR3 reads CASSIRGSTPLHF. The CDR3 nucleotides are TGTGCCAGCAGTATTCGGGGTTCTACACCCCTCCACTTT.